This T cell receptor beta chain was recorded in a study of blood T cells in healthy people across ages. With regard to this clonotype: The antigen remains undetermined.

Losses at the gene ends were 4 bases for V and 4 bases for J; bases not matched to a gene: 10. The CDR3 loop spans 17 amino acids. Findings and caveats of the study: Diversity was higher, and naive CD4+ cells more numerous, in long-lived donors than in aged donors.

Combining a sample-barcoded 5' primer with a J-beta primer mix, a second PCR ran for roughly 6 to 11 cycles. TCRdb re-called the 5' RACE reads through MiXCR, storing one row per CDR3 protein. The data contain over 700,000 distinct CDR3 sequences, about 53% of them singletons. The sample comprised blood. This chain uses TRBV12-3 or TRBV12-4 with TRBJ2-1, with TRBD1 identical over 10 bases. This clonotype originated in a man older than 75 in good health. CDR3 region: CASSSYRPGQGYNEQFF. In DNA, the CDR3 is TGTGCCAGCAGTTCTTATCGCCCGGGACAGGGGTACAATGAGCAGTTCTTC.